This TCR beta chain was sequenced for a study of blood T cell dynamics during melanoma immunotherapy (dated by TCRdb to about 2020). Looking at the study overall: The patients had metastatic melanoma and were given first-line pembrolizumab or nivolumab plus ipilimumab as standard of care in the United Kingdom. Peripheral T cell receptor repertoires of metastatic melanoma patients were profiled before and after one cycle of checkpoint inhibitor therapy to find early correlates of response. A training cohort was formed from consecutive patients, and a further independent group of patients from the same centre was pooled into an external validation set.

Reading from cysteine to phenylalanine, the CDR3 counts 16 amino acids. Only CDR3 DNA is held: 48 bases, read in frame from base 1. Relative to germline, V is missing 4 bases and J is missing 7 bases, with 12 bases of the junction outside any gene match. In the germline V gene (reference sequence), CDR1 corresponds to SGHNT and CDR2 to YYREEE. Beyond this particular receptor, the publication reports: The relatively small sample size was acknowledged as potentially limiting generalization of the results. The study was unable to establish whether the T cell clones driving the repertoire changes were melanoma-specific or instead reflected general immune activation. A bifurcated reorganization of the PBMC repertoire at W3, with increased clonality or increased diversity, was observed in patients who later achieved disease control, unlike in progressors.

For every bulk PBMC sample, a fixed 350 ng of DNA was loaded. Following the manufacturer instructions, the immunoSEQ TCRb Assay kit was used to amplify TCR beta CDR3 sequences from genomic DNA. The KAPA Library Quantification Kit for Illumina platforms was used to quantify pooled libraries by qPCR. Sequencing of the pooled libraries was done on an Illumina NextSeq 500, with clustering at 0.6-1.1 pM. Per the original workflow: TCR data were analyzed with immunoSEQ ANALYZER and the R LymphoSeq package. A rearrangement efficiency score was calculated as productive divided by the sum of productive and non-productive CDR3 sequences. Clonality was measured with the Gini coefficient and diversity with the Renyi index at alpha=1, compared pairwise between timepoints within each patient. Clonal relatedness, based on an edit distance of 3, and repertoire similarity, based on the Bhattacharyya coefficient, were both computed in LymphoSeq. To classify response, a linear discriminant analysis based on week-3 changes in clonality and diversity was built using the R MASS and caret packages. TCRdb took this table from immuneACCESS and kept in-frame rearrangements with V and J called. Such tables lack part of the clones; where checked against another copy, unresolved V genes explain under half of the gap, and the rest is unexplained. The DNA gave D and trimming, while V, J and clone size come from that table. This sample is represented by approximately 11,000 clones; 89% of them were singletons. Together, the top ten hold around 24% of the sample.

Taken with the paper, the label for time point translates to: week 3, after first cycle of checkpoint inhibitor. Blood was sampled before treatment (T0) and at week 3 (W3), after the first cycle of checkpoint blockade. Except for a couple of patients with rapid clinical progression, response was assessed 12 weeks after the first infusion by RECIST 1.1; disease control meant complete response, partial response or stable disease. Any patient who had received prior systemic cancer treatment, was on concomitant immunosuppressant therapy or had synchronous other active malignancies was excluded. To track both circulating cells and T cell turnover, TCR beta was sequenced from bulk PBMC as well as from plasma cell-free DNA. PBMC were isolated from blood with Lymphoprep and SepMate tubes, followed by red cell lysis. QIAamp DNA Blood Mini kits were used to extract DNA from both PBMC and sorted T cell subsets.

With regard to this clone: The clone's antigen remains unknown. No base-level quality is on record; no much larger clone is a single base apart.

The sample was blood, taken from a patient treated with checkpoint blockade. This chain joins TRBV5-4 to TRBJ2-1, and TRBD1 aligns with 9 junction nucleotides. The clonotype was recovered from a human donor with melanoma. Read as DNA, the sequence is TGTGCCAGCAGCATTCCCGGGACAGGGTATGAAAATGAGCAGTTCTTC. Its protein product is CASSIPGTGYENEQFF.